This T cell receptor beta chain is drawn from a study of blood T cell repertoires in COVID-19. About the study: Both acute and convalescent COVID-19 samples were obtained from the United States, Italy and Spain. Sample material is recorded as cDNA or gDNA derived from T cells, B-cell-depleted T cells, or PBMCs.

Authors' processing steps: Amplified reference gene primers provided the basis for estimating nucleated cell counts. Method: immunoSEQ multiplex PCR; TCRdb's copy keeps in-frame clones and lacks some. From that table come the V and J calls and clone size; the DNA was used to work out D and trimming. The sample contains 130,000 or so clones, around 86% of which appear only once. Trimming took off 5 bases at V and 4 bases at J, with 11 bases between the two ends. The CDR3 totals 14 residues. Germline V gives CDR1 SGHVS, CDR2 FNYEAQ. The J gene is TRBJ2-2, the V gene TRBV7-6; tentative D call: TRBD2 (6 bases). The sample taken for sequencing was peripheral blood. The TCR sequence derives from a human donor in a cohort sampled during active COVID-19. The CDR3 DNA sequence: TGTGCCAGCAGCCCCGTGGGGGGCACCGGGGAGCTGTTTTTT. This encodes CASSPVGGTGELFF.